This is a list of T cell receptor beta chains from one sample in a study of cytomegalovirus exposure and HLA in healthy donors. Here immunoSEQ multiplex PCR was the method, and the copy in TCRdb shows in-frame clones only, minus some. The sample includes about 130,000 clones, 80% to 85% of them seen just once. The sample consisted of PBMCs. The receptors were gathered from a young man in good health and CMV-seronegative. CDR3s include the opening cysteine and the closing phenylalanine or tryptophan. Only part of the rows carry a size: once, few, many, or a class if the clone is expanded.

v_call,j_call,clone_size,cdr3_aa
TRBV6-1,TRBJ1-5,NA,CASSRTDSNQPQHF
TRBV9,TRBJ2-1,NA,CASSVLAGGRDEQFF
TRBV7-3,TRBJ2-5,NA,CASSPFSNGLASGVKETQYF
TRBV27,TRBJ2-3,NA,CASSALTGSDTQYF
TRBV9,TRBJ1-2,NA,CASSVGQGSYGYTF
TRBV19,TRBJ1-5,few,CASKGGAGNWIYQPQHF
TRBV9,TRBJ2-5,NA,CASSVEGLTGAQYF
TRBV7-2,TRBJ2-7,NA,CASSLTLSGGIYEQYF
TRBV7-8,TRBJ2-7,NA,CASSLAQGDSYEQYF
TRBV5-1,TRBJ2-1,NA,CASSYGTSTYNEQFF
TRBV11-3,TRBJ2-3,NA,CASSSGTSVNTQYF
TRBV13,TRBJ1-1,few,CASSLARGFMQGAADTEAFF
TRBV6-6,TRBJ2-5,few,CASTRPGEETQYF
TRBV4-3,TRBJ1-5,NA,CASSQDAPGGKQPQHF
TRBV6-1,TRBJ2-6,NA,CAASTGRVGANVLTF
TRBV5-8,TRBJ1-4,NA,CASSLGGGDATNEKLFF
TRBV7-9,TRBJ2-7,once,CASSDRGSLIF
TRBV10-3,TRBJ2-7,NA,CAISESGEQYF
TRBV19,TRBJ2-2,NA,CATERGGTGELFF
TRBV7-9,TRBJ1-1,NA,CASRPPGGRGFTEAFF
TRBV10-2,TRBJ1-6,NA,CASSESGTGGRSPLHF
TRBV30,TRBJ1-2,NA,CAWSTPGNYGYTF
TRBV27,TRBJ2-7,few,CASSRNSLSYEQYF
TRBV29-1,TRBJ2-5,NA,CSVRSNTGLAGGTQTQYF
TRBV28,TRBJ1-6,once,CASALNRSPYNSPLHF
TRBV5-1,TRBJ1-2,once,CASSLLEGRDGYTF
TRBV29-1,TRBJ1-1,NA,CSVESPRGAFF
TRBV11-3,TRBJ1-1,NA,CASSADRDTEAFF
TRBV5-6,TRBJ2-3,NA,CASSLAQPTDTQYF
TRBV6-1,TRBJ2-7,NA,CASSSSGTLEQYF
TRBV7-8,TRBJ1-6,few,CASSSVGDTKSYNSPLHF
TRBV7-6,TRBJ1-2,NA,CASSSRTGGYGYTF
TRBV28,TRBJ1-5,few,CASSFGTGNQPQHF
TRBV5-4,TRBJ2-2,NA,CASSLGGTGELFF
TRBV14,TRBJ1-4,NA,CASSQERGRNEKLFF
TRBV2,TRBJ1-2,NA,CASRRDAREGYGYTF
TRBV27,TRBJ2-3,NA,CASSHGLAWTDTQYF
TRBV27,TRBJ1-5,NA,CASSWQGGKGSHQPQHF
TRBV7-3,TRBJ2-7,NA,CASSPGVDYEQYF
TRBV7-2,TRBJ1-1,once,CASTPGQGRAEAFF
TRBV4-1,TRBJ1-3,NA,CASSDRTGPGNTIYF
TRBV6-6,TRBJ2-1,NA,CASSYTGEQFF
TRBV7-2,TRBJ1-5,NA,CASSWTENQPQHF
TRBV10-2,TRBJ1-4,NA,CASSGTLETNEKLFF
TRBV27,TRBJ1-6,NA,CASSRSKSGGRNSPLHF
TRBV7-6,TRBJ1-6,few,CASSSYRSSYNSPLHF
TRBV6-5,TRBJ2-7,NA,CASSYAISYEQYF
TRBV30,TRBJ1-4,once,CAWSPGTASNEKLFF
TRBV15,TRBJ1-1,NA,CATSRDYKGAGTEAFF
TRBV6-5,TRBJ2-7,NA,CASSYSLGADPPWSF
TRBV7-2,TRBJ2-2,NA,CASSGWDSRGGELFF
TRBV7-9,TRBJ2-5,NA,CASSFGGAETQYF
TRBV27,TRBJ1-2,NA,CASSLRGQGRHGYTF
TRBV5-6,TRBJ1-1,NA,CASSLGTGKVGEAFF
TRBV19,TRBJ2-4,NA,CASTNSGGANIQYF